One and the same sample provided the 30 T cell receptor beta chains below, sequenced in a study of CD8 T cells in Susac syndrome. The RNA input was about 0.45 to 1 ug, and it was reverse transcribed with random hexamers. TCRdb redid the calling of the immunoSEQ multiplex PCR reads with MiXCR, one entry per CDR3 protein. The sample yields 110,000 to 150,000 distinct CDR3 sequences, about 94% seen once. Sequenced input: CD4+ T cells from PBMCs. The receptor source for this set is a human donor with Susac syndrome.

The chain carries TRBV4-1 and TRBJ2-7; weak D call: TRBD2 (6 bases). Trimming removed 0 bases at V and 0 bases at J, with 12 bases between. Per the germline V gene, CDR1 is MGHRA and CDR2 is YSYEKL. The CDR3 spans 16 residues. The DNA for the CDR3 is TGCGCCAGCAGCCAAGAGGGACTCCATAGCTCCTACGAGCAGTACTTC. Its protein product is CASSQEGLHSSYEQYF.

The chain uses TRBV19 and TRBJ1-6; D might be TRBD1 (6 bases). V was pared by 8 bases and J by 9 bases, with 14 bases between. This CDR3 contains 13 residues. Germline CDR1 reads LNHDA; CDR2 reads SQIVND (reference sequence). The CDR3 loop reads CASGSGVSSPLHF. The CDR3 DNA reads as TGTGCCAGTGGGTCAGGGGTCTCTTCACCCCTCCACTTT.

This rearrangement joins TRBV6-2 or TRBV6-3 to TRBJ1-2; 7 nucleotides line up with TRBD1. The CDR3 spans 15 residues. Germline loops: CDR1 MNHEY, CDR2 SVGEGT. Trimming removed 4 bases from V and 2 bases from J; junction bases left unmatched: 7. DNA for the CDR3: TGTGCCAGCAGTTTCACACAGGGGCTCAACTATGGCTACACCTTC. The encoded protein is CASSFTQGLNYGYTF.

This chain uses TRBV9 with TRBJ2-7; D is possibly TRBD1 (6 bases). The length of the CDR3 is 15 residues. Germline assignment: CDR1 SGDLS and CDR2 YYNGEE. V was cut by 4 bases and J by 7 bases, with 21 bases left in between. CDR3 coding DNA: TGTGCCAGCAGCCCGACACAGGGCTCTTCGGGGGAGCAGTACTTC. Translation gives CASSPTQGSSGEQYF.

The gene calls are TRBV29-1 and TRBJ2-7, with D possibly TRBD1 on 6 matching bases. Germline CDR1 is SQVTM and CDR2 is ANQGSEA. Trimming removed 5 bases at V and 3 bases at J, with 11 bases between. This CDR3 comprises 12 residues. Written as DNA, the CDR3 is TGCAGCGTTAGGGACACCCACTACGAGCAGTACTTC. This gives the protein CSVRDTHYEQYF.

The chain combines TRBV29-1 with TRBJ2-1, with TRBD2 matching 11 bases. CDR3 length: 12 amino acids. From germline, CDR1 is SQVTM and CDR2 ANQGSEA. Germline trimming cut 7 bases from V and 10 bases from J; bases unmatched to any gene: 6. CDR3 sequence reads: CSGLAGPTEQFF. CDR3 nucleotides: TGCAGCGGACTAGCGGGGCCAACAGAGCAGTTCTTC.

The chain has TRBV29-1 and TRBJ1-3; D is uncertain. Germline V gene lookup returns CDR1 SQVTM and CDR2 ANQGSEA. The CDR3 is made up of 11 amino acids. V lost 7 bases and J lost 6, with 10 bases in between. CDR3 sequence (DNA): TGCAGCGGCAGAGTGGAAAACACCATATATTTT. Residues: CSGRVENTIYF.

The chain uses TRBV13 and TRBJ2-7; 10 positions agree with TRBD1. CDR1 and CDR2 (germline): PRHDT, FYEKMQ (reference sequence). This CDR3 has 15 residues. V was pared by 5 bases and J by 6 bases, with 10 bases of the junction left unmatched. DNA for the CDR3: TGTGCCAGCAGCAACCGGGACAGGGGTTTTCTCGAGCAGTACTTC. It encodes CASSNRDRGFLEQYF.

This clonotype was recorded once. This chain joins TRBV6-6 and TRBJ1-1; possible D gene TRBD1, 5 bases. The length of the CDR3 is 14 residues. Trimming removed 7 bases from V and 5 bases from J, with 17 bases in between. Germline-derived CDR1 and CDR2 are MNHNY and SVGAGI (reference sequence). CDR3 nucleotide sequence: TGTGCCAGCACCCCACAGGTAACAAGAACTGAAGCTTTCTTT. It translates to CASTPQVTRTEAFF.

This clonotype has a single count. This chain connects TRBV2 to TRBJ2-5; D is perhaps TRBD2 (6 bases). V was pared by 7 bases and J by 5 bases, with 20 bases between. The CDR3 is 15 amino acids. Germline CDR1 and CDR2: SNHLY and FYNNEI. DNA for the CDR3: TGTGCCAGCATAAGGGATAGCGGCTCCTCGGAGACCCAGTACTTC. Protein sequence: CASIRDSGSSETQYF.

The J gene is TRBJ2-4, the V gene TRBV20-1, with TRBD1 matching 8 bases. The CDR3 contains 12 residues. The germline V gene has CDR1 DFQATT and CDR2 SNEGSKA (reference sequence). CDR3 sequence reads: CRAPDRGNIQYF. The CDR3 DNA sequence: TGCAGGGCCCCCGACAGGGGAAACATTCAGTACTTC.

V and J are TRBV3-1 and TRBJ1-2, with 7 bases matching TRBD1. J was trimmed by 8 bases and V by 3 bases; bases with no gene match: 9. The germline gives CDR1 LGHDT, CDR2 YNNKEL (reference sequence). There are 14 residues in the CDR3. Written as DNA, the CDR3 is TGTGCCAGCAGCCACCCTGGACAGGTTAACGGCTACACCTTC. Residues: CASSHPGQVNGYTF.

V is TRBV5-4 and J is TRBJ2-3; a weak D match, TRBD1 (6 bases). V lost 5 bases and J lost 8, with 18 bases in between. Germline V lookup: CDR1 SGHNT, CDR2 YYREEE (reference sequence). This CDR3 contains 14 residues. CDR3: CASRSEAQGGTQYF. The CDR3 bases are TGTGCCAGCAGATCCGAAGCGCAAGGGGGTACGCAGTATTTT.

This chain's CDR3 is CASIKPGSPGELFF. The DNA for the CDR3 is TGTGCCAGTATCAAGCCAGGTTCGCCCGGGGAGCTGTTTTTT. The rearrangement joins TRBV19 to TRBJ2-2; D uncertain. This CDR3 comprises 14 residues. Between the trimmed V and J ends, which lost 7 bases and 6 bases, there was a span of 15 bases. CDR1 is LNHDA, CDR2 SQIVND, per germline (reference sequence).

This clonotype was seen only once. The chain joins TRBV14 to TRBJ1-1, with D uncertain. Trimming left V 1 base short and J 1 base short, with 7 bases between. CDR1 SGHDN and CDR2 FVKESK come from the germline V gene. The CDR3 runs to 14 residues. CDR3 loop: CASSQGQQNTEAFF. In nucleotides, the CDR3 is TGTGCCAGCAGCCAAGGCCAGCAGAACACTGAAGCTTTCTTT.

This chain connects TRBV11-1 to TRBJ2-3, with 10 positions matching TRBD2. CDR1 is SGHAT and CDR2 is FQDESV in the germline V gene (reference sequence). J was trimmed by 5 bases and V by 5 bases; bases with no gene match: 4. The CDR3 covers 14 residues. For the CDR3, the DNA is TGTGCCAGCAGCCCCCGACTAGCGGGAGATACGCAGTATTTT. Translation: CASSPRLAGDTQYF.

This chain joins TRBV14 and TRBJ2-7; no clear D. Trimming removed 3 bases from V and 7 bases from J, with 25 bases in between. Germline V CDR1 and CDR2: SGHDN, FVKESK. The CDR3 length is 17 residues. The CDR3 here is CASSQRFATLGLWEQYF. The CDR3 nucleotides are TGTGCCAGCAGCCAGCGTTTTGCTACCCTGGGCCTGTGGGAGCAGTACTTC.

The chain combines TRBV3-1 with TRBJ2-5; 12 bases line up with TRBD1. The trim removed 7 bases at V and 5 bases at J, leaving 11 bases unmatched. CDR3 length: 16 residues. The V gene's germline CDR1 is LGHDT and CDR2 YNNKEL (reference sequence). For the CDR3, the DNA is TGTGCCAGCACAACAACCGGGACAGGGGGCTGGGAGACCCAGTACTTC. This translates into CASTTTGTGGWETQYF.

The chain is built from TRBV7-6 and TRBJ2-2; TRBD2 aligns across 7 bases. CDR3 length: 16 amino acids. The germline CDR1 and CDR2 sequences are SGHVS and FNYEAQ. J lost 0 bases, V lost 5 bases, and 6 bases had no gene match. CDR3 nucleotides: TGTGCCAGCAGCCACGAGACTAGCTCGAACACCGGGGAGCTGTTTTTT. Translation gives CASSHETSSNTGELFF.

The chain has TRBV9 and TRBJ1-3, with 9 bases fitting TRBD1. The germline V gene encodes CDR1 SGDLS and CDR2 YYNGEE. The V segment lost 4 bases and the J segment 7 bases; nucleotides outside the gene matches: 9. This CDR3 region has 15 residues. The CDR3 DNA reads TGTGCCAGCAGCTCCCACGTGGGACAGGGCAACACCATATATTTT. This sequence encodes CASSSHVGQGNTIYF.

The V and J genes are TRBV28 and TRBJ2-7, with a weak D call TRBD2 (5 bases). In germline, CDR1 is MDHEN, CDR2 SYDVKM. V was trimmed by 3 bases and J by 6 bases, leaving 9 bases between them. This CDR3 contains 12 residues. The CDR3 nucleotides are TGTGCCAGCAGTTTCACTAGTTTCGAGCAGTACTTC. Residues: CASSFTSFEQYF.

V usage is TRBV7-2 and J usage is TRBJ2-3; D uncertain. Trimming took 0 bases from V and 2 from J, leaving 15 bases between them. CDR3 size: 17 residues. CDR1 is SGHTA, CDR2 FQGNSA, per germline. DNA of the CDR3: TGTGCCAGCAGCTTAGCGTTTTTGGCCGGCGACACAGATACGCAGTATTTT. This encodes CASSLAFLAGDTDTQYF.

This chain links TRBV28 with TRBJ2-7; the match to TRBD2 covers 12 bases. The CDR3 has 17 residues. Germline V gene lookup returns CDR1 MDHEN and CDR2 SYDVKM. J gave up 6 bases and V 3 bases, and 12 bases lay outside the gene matches. The CDR3 protein is CASSLPLAGGPIPEQYF. The CDR3 bases are TGTGCCAGCAGTTTGCCTCTAGCGGGAGGGCCTATCCCCGAGCAGTACTTC.

This chain connects TRBV5-1 to TRBJ2-2, with 13 bases fitting TRBD2. The CDR3 is made up of 15 amino acids. Germline CDR1 and CDR2: SGHRS and YFSETQ. The J segment lost 5 bases and the V segment lost 3 bases, leaving 1 base of the junction unmatched. For the CDR3, the DNA is TGCGCCAGCAGCTGGGGACTAGCGGGAACCGGGGAGCTGTTTTTT. Amino acids: CASSWGLAGTGELFF.

The V gene is TRBV7-9, the J gene TRBJ1-4; D call uncertain. Trimming shortened V by 5 bases and J by 1 base, and 11 bases separated the two germline ends. CDR1 and CDR2 (germline): SEHNR, FQNEAQ (reference sequence). This CDR3 region has 15 residues. The CDR3 is CASSPAGGTNEKLFF. CDR3 sequence (DNA): TGTGCCAGCAGCCCCGCAGGAGGAACTAATGAAAAACTGTTTTTT.

The rearrangement uses TRBV28 and TRBJ2-3; TRBD2 is a possible D gene (6 bases). Germline V CDR1 and CDR2: MDHEN, SYDVKM. Trimming took off 3 bases at V and 4 bases at J, with 23 bases between the two ends. This CDR3 has 18 amino acids. The CDR3 DNA is TGTGCCAGCAGTTTCACCGGGACTGGAGTAGGCTTTGCAGATACGCAGTATTTT. Amino acid sequence: CASSFTGTGVGFADTQYF.

This chain links TRBV20-1 with TRBJ1-2; D ambiguous. This CDR3 contains 11 residues. Trimming shortened V by 0 bases and J by 8 bases, and 7 bases separated the two germline ends. CDR1 is DFQATT and CDR2 is SNEGSKA in the germline V gene (reference sequence). CDR3 sequence reads: CSARESQGYTF. The CDR3 nucleotides are TGCAGTGCTAGAGAAAGTCAAGGCTACACCTTC.

The genes are TRBV19 and TRBJ1-4, with D unclear. The V and J ends lost 6 bases and 7 bases respectively, with 15 bases between them. This CDR3 contains 14 residues. CDR1 and CDR2 (germline): LNHDA, SQIVND (reference sequence). The DNA for the CDR3 is TGTGCCAGTAGCCCGACATCTGTGAGTGAAAAACTGTTTTTT. Amino acids: CASSPTSVSEKLFF. The whole variable domain, filled in from reference TRBV19 and TRBJ1-4, reads DGGITQSPKYLFRKEGQNVTLSCEQNLNHDAMYWYRQDPGQGLRLIYYSQIVNDFQKGDIAEGYSVSREKKESFPLTVTSAQKNPTAFYLCASSPTSVSEKLFFGSGTQLSVL.

The J gene is TRBJ1-5, the V gene TRBV28; D is ambiguous. The CDR3 totals 13 residues. Germline V gene sequence: CDR1 MDHEN, CDR2 SYDVKM. Trimming removed 5 bases at V and 2 bases at J, with 7 bases between. The CDR3 region has the DNA TGTGCCAGCAGTGACTCTGGCAATCAGCCCCAGCATTTT. This codes for CASSDSGNQPQHF.

The rearrangement joins TRBV11-2 to TRBJ1-2, with TRBD1 as a possible D gene (5 bases). V lost 2 bases to trimming and J lost 5 bases, with 12 bases between them. Germline-derived CDR1 and CDR2 are SGHAT and FQNNGV. The CDR3 covers 14 residues. In nucleotides, the CDR3 is TGTGCCAGCAGCTTACGTGGGACCGCATATGGCTACACCTTC. Protein: CASSLRGTAYGYTF.